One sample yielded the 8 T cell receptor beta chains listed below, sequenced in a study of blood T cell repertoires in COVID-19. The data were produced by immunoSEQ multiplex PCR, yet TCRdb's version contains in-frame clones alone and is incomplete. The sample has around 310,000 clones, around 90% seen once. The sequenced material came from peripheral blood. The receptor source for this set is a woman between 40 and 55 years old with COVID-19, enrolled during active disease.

CDR3: CASSFQHGEQYF. The CDR3 nucleotides read TGCGCCAGCAGCTTTCAACACGGGGAGCAGTACTTC. The rearrangement links TRBV5-1 to TRBJ2-7; the D is unclear. V dropped 2 bases and J dropped 7 bases, with 10 bases sitting between them. The CDR3 consists of 12 residues. The germline V gene has CDR1 SGHRS and CDR2 YFSETQ.

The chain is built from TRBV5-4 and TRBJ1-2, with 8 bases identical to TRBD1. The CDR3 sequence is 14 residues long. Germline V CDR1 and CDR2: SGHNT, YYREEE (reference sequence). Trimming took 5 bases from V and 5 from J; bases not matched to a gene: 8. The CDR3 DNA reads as TGTGCCAGCAGTTCCCAGGGGGCGAGGTATGGCTACACCTTC. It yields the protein CASSSQGARYGYTF. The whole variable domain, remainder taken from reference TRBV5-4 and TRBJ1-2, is ETGVTQSPTHLIKTRGQQVTLRCSSQSGHNTVSWYQQALGQGPQFIFQYYREEENGRGNFPPRFSGLQFPNYSSELNVNALELDDSALYLCASSSQGARYGYTFGSGTRLTVV.

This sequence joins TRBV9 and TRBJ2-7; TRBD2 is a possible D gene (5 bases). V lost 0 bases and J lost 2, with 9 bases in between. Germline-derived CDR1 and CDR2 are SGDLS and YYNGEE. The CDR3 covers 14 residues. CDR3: CASSVARGPYEQYF. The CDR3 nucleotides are TGTGCCAGCAGCGTAGCCCGGGGTCCCTACGAGCAGTACTTC.

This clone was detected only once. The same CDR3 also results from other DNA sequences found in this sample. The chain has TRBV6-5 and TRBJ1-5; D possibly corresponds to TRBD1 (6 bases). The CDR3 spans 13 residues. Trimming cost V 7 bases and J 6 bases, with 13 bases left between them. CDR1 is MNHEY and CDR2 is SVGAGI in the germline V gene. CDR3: CASTAGVSQPQHF. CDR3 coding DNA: TGTGCCAGCACCGCAGGGGTCAGTCAGCCCCAGCATTTT.

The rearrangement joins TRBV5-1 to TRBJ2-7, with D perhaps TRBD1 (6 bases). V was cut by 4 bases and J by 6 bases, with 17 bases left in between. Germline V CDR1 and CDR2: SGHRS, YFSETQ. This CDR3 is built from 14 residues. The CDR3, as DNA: TGCGCCAGCAGCGCCACTGGTCTGACAGGCGAGCAGTACTTC. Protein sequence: CASSATGLTGEQYF.

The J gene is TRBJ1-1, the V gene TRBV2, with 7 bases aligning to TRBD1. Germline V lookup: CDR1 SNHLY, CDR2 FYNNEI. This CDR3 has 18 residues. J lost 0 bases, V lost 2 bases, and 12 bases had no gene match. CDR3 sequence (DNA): TGTGCCAGCAGTGAATCAAGGCAGGGGGAGTCGATGAACACTGAAGCTTTCTTT. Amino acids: CASSESRQGESMNTEAFF.

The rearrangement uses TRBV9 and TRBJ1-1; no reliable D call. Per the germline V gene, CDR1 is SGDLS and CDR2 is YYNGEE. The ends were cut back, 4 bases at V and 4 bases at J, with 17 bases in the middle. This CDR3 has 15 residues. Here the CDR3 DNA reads TGTGCCAGCAGCCCCCGTTCGGGTGTTCGCACTGAAGCTTTCTTT. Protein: CASSPRSGVRTEAFF.

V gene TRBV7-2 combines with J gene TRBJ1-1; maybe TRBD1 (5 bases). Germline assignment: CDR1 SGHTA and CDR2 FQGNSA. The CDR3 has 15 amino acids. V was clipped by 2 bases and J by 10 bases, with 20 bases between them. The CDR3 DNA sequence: TGTGCCAGCAGCTTATTGGTGGCAGGCCTCAGGGTAGCTTTCTTT. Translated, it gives CASSLLVAGLRVAFF.